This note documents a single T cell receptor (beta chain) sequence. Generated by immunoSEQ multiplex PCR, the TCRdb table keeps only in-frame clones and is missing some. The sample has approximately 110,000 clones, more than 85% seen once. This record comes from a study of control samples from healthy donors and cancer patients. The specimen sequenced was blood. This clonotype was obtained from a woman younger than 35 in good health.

The CDR3 is CASSFVPTTNTEAFF. CDR3 DNA sequence: TGCGCCAGCAGCTTCGTCCCGACCACGAACACTGAAGCTTTCTTT. This chain joins TRBV5-1 and TRBJ1-1; D call uncertain. With 2 bases removed from V and 1 base from J, the gap between germline ends came to 12 bases. The length of the CDR3 is 15 residues. Germline V gene sequence: CDR1 SGHRS, CDR2 YFSETQ.